This section outlines one TCR beta chain sequence together with its context. Its binding antigen is unknown. Per-nucleotide qualities are absent, and no much larger clonotype sits a single base away. The cohort consisted of 666 healthy bone marrow donors. At the time of sampling, all cohort members were nominally healthy, though unrecorded immune exposures were likely present. The donor tested CMV seropositive and was one of the 289 seropositive cohort members. Every donor gave a peripheral blood sample, and the peripheral blood mononuclear cells from that sample were used for TCR beta sequencing. Genomic DNA was extracted from the blood cell samples with the Qiagen DNeasy Blood Extraction Kit. The sample originates from a study of cytomegalovirus exposure and HLA in healthy donors (dated by TCRdb to 2016 to 2017). Some background on the complete study: An earlier analysis of several hundred of the donors reported 276 Gb of sequence data and 117 million unique TCR beta sequences obtained from about 179 million T cells. About 280 gigabases of sequencing data and approximately 91 million unique TCR sequences made up an early release that covered over 550 HLA-typed donors. Among the roughly 400 genotyped donors, around 81% belonged to the genetic ancestry cluster associated with self-reported Caucasian donors. The study aimed to test whether signatures of past pathogen exposure could be identified by cataloging public T cell receptors. The study profiled the T cell repertoires of some 610 subjects by immunosequencing and related them to cytomegalovirus serostatus. A separate validation cohort of 90 to 150 different subjects was used in addition to the 666-subject first cohort. To predict cytomegalovirus infection status, the study brought together high-throughput TCR immunosequencing, statistical association of individual TCRs with disease status, and machine learning. A later analysis re-analyzed previously published TCR beta repertoires from 650 to 800 donors and added high-resolution HLA genotyping to study TCR occurrence patterns. In the later analysis, no new phenotypic data were used to find candidate immune exposures; instead, reliance was placed on TCR beta sequences and their occurrence across donors. An earlier analysis of roughly 600 of the donors used high-throughput TCR beta sequencing to judge whether each TCR beta V gene segment behaved as functional or pseudogenic. Alongside the repertoire data, information on donor age, sex, ethnicity and CMV serostatus was compiled. In a later genetic analysis, genome-wide SNP genotypes for about three fifths of the roughly 670 donors were used, and that subset was treated as a discovery cohort. All discovery cohort repertoires had been generated using a single sequencing platform. HLA typing included class I and class II loci at four-digit resolution. Typing coverage differed by locus: A, B, C, DRB1 and DQB1 were typed in roughly 620-630 donors, DQA1 in 522, DPA1 in around 610, and DPB1 in about 450. Four or five DR-DQ haplotypes were handled as single units for association and clustering, since linkage in the cohort was strong. Among some 400 genotyped donors of the cohort, an average of around 240,000 unique TCR beta nucleotide sequences was sequenced per donor, of which 15% to 20% were non-productive.

Here is what the overall study found, with its caveats: Strong co-occurrence of HLA alleles, especially DR and DQ, made assigning TCR associations to individual alleles difficult. Sequencing depth was assumed to be roughly uniform across donors in the presence/absence analyses, though that assumption may not hold. HLA typing was unavailable for some donors at each locus, so association tests used only the typed subset. Seventeen rarely observed V segments, including chromosome 9 orphons, were excluded from the earlier analysis of some 590 of the donors because counts were too low. Linkage disequilibrium might explain the correlated functional status among segregating V segments, but an unknown experimental factor could not be excluded. A group of highly shared sequence variants was considered likely to be a technical artifact of the sequencing pipeline. In a later analysis, most CMV-associated TCR beta chains were found to appear HLA-restricted, with HLA associations seemingly driven largely by CMV exposure. Most TCR sequences were seen in very few donors, while some public TCRs were found in many individuals. Compared with equally common non-associated chains, HLA-associated TCR beta chains in a later analysis were more clonally expanded and had lower generation probabilities. According to a later analysis, TCR association rates differed among HLA loci, with DRB1 alleles showing the most associated TCRs and HLA-C alleles showing the fewest. Because the 87-base-pair reads could not distinguish some IMGT-functional V segments, including TRBV6-2 and TRBV6-3, those segments were excluded. A further reported finding was that TCR beta sequences accurately predicted the HLA-A and HLA-B alleles for most subjects in the first cohort. This cohort had only TCR beta chains sequenced, and the lack of alpha or paired-chain data limited which features could be detected. V-gene and J-gene trimming of TCR beta chains was associated with a missense DCLRE1C variant in a later genetic analysis, and the association was replicated in an independent cohort. Several of the top co-occurrence clusters appeared to be linked to parvovirus B19, influenza, CMV and Epstein-Barr virus, according to a later analysis. Compared with the roughly 700-donor mean, donors in an Asian-associated ancestry cluster had fewer N-insertions in productive TCRs, according to a later genetic analysis. In the study, some 160 TCR beta chains were listed as associated with cytomegalovirus. Specific HLA alleles were associated with 15,000 to 20,000 TCR beta sequences at a false discovery rate of 0.05 in a later analysis. The authors suggested that the approach could potentially be generalized to other disease states and immunological phenotypes. Broadly in line with IMGT annotations, most TCR beta V segments showed up in productive rearrangements about 87% or about 30% of the time in an earlier analysis of several hundred of the donors. In vitro tests confirmed that a few of the cytomegalovirus-associated TCR beta chains recognize cytomegalovirus antigens. The classifier was reported to diagnose cytomegalovirus status with high specificity and sensitivity in both the original cohort and the validation cohort. Immune exposure information for the cohort was limited to CMV serostatus.

The CDR3, cysteine through phenylalanine, is 15 amino acids long. Only the CDR3 part of the read is kept: 45 bases, read in frame from the first base. V loses 5 bases, J loses 3 bases, and the germline ends lie 14 bases apart. CDR1 and CDR2, per the germline V gene, are KGHSH and LQKENI. The method was the immunoSEQ multiplex PCR assay. A mixture of 60 forward primers for TCR Vbeta segments and 13 reverse primers for TCR Jbeta segments was used in the multiplex PCR. The CDR3 region of rearranged TCR beta genes was amplified from genomic DNA with a multiplex PCR assay. On the Illumina HiSeq System, the amplified TCR beta libraries were sequenced as 87-base-pair reads. The study's own analysis went as follows. Across the roughly 700 repertoires, a later analysis counted some 81 million unique TCR beta chains, around 11 million of which were shared by at least two donors. To remove PCR and sequencing errors, raw reads were error-corrected and collapsed into unique sequences using a nearest-neighbor algorithm that merged closely related sequences. V, D and J gene segments were assigned by aligning CDR3 sequences to IMGT reference sequences. Each retained sequence needed at least a six-nucleotide match to both a V gene segment and a J gene segment. Rearrangements were classified as productive when the CDR3 lacked stop codons and remained in frame with V and J, and all other rearrangements were classified as non-productive. CDR3 was defined according to IMGT convention as the region running from the second conserved V-encoded cysteine to the conserved J-encoded phenylalanine. Sequences without an unambiguous match to a single V gene segment were excluded from the earlier analysis of 587 of the donors. An earlier analysis of 587 of the donors called V segments functional above 56.7% productive rearrangements and segregating when the between-donor standard deviation exceeded 5%. A statistical classification framework was built for diagnosing cytomegalovirus status from the catalog of TCR beta chain sequences. In a later analysis, V and J genes were assigned by comparing TCR nucleotide sequences against IMGT/GENE-DB human TR gene sequences. A later analysis assigned CDR3 sequences and most-parsimonious VDJ recombination scenarios with the TCRdist pipeline. In a later analysis, every TCR beta chain was defined by the combination of its CDR3 amino acid sequence and its V-gene family, and reads without a unique V-gene family were dropped. A later analysis removed 600 or so highly shared, low-generation-probability nucleotide sequences to deal with suspected cross-contamination and a sequencing artifact. In a later analysis, a clonal expansion index for each public chain was calculated from normalized within-repertoire ranks of inferred template counts. Generation probabilities in a later analysis came from a VDJ recombination model fitted to out-of-frame rearrangements, and those results were checked against IGoR. Hypergeometric tests were used in a later analysis to score TCR-TCR, TCR-HLA and TCR-CMV co-occurrence, with a repertoire-size bias correction applied to the TCR pairs. A later analysis estimated false discovery rates by permuting HLA or CMV assignments 20 times. In a later analysis, co-occurring TCRs were grouped using DBSCAN, and TCRdist sequence similarity was added for clustering within HLA-allele-positive subsets. Repertoires with fewer than 30,000 or more than 120,000 public chains were left out of co-occurrence clustering, as were about five repertoires with anomalous nucleotide sharing. What TCRdb holds here is the immuneACCESS table cut down to in-frame rearrangements. Part of the clones is not present; checked against another copy, under half of the missing clones reflect an unresolved V gene, and the others are unexplained. V and J calls and clone size are as listed in that table; D and trimming were resolved from the DNA. For this sample there are 95,000 to 150,000 clones; approximately 80% appear just once. The leading ten clones occupy around 9.5% of the sample.

This TCR derives from a female donor in good health and CMV-seropositive. The chain is assembled from TRBV18 and TRBJ1-5; the D gene assignment is ambiguous. Sequenced: PBMCs. This receptor carries the CDR3 CASSTVSGINQPQHF. The nucleotides are TGTGCCAGCTCAACCGTATCAGGAATCAATCAGCCCCAGCATTTT.